This paragraph covers one T cell receptor (beta chain) sequence. Repertoires were generated with immunoSEQ multiplex PCR, while TCRdb's copy carries only in-frame clones and drops some. Seen here are approximately 61,000 clones, 85% to 90% observed once, and the top ten hold around 20%. This specimen comes from a study of blood T cell repertoires in COVID-19. Study details: T cells, B-cell-depleted T cells, or PBMCs supplied cDNA or gDNA.

With 5 bases clipped from V and 6 bases from J, the junction kept 5 bases outside the gene matches. The CDR3 covers 15 residues. CDR1 and CDR2 from the germline V gene are SGHTA and FQGTGA. The receptor comes from a woman older than 75 with active COVID-19. The sequencing sample was made of peripheral blood. The chain joins TRBV7-3 to TRBJ2-1; the match to TRBD2 covers 12 bases. The CDR3 nucleotides are TGTGCCAGCAGCCCTAGCGGGGGGGCAGTCAATGAGCAGTTCTTC. It specifies CASSPSGGAVNEQFF.